The TCR beta chain under discussion was sequenced for a study of shared clonotypes between healthy human individuals. Study-level background: CD4 naive and memory got three plates each, CD8 naive two, CD8 memory one.

Note on this clone: Its target is not known.

Investigators spread the genomic DNA of each subset evenly over several immunoSEQ plates. The data were produced by immunoSEQ multiplex PCR, yet TCRdb's version contains in-frame clones alone and is incomplete. The repertoire holds millions of clones, with 85% to 95% as singletons. Study outcomes and limitations: Investigators expected sequencing depth to affect clonotype sharing among donors. A reduction in generation probabilities was seen for non-shared clonotypes relative to those shared by all four donors.

The sample comprised naive CD4+ T cells sorted from blood. Subset: CD45RA+ positively selected. This sequence was found in a man younger than 35 in good health.

Written as DNA, the CDR3 is TGTGCCAGCAGCTTGGAGGGGGCGGGCTTGCCCGGGGAGCTGTTTTTT. This gives the protein CASSLEGAGLPGELFF. This chain uses TRBV5-4 with TRBJ2-2, with TRBD1 identical over 7 bases. The CDR3 length is 16 residues. With V trimmed by 0 bases and J by 6 bases, 8 bases remained unmatched. The germline V gene has CDR1 SGHNT and CDR2 YYREEE (reference sequence). The full variable domain, in which reference TRBV5-4 and TRBJ2-2 provide the parts outside the CDR3, is ETGVTQSPTHLIKTRGQQVTLRCSSQSGHNTVSWYQQALGQGPQFIFQYYREEENGRGNFPPRFSGLQFPNYSSELNVNALELDDSALYLCASSLEGAGLPGELFFGEGSRLTVL.